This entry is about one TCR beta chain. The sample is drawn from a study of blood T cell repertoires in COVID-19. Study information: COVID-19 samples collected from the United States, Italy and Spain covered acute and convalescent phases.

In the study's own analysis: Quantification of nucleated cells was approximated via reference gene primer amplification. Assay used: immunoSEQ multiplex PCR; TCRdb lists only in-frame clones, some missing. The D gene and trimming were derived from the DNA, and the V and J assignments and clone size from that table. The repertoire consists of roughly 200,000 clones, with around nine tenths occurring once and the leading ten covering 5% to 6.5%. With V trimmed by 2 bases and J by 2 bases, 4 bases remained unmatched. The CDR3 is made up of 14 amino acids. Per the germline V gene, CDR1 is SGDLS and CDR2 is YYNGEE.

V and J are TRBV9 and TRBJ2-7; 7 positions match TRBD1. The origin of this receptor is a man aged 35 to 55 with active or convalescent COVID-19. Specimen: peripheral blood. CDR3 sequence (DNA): TGTGCCAGCAGCGTCGGGACAGACCCCTACGAGCAGTACTTC. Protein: CASSVGTDPYEQYF.